This T cell receptor beta chain is drawn from a study of T-cell memory formation after mild COVID-19. Using its own MiXCR run on the 5' RACE reads, TCRdb lists one record per CDR3 protein. Counted here are 450,000 to 650,000 distinct CDR3 sequences, about a sixth occurring once; the ten biggest clones make up about 12%. This CDR3 is 14 amino acids long. Trimming left V 7 bases short and J 2 bases short, with 13 bases between. The sequence was collected from an adult woman who had mild COVID-19 (a few samples of this study predate the infection). Cell type and time point are not known. The V gene is TRBV12-3 or TRBV12-4, the J gene TRBJ2-3; TRBD2 is a possible D gene (6 bases). Source material: PBMCs or a T cell subset sorted from them (not recorded which). CDR3: CASTKQRATDTQYF. CDR3 bases: TGTGCCAGCACCAAGCAGCGGGCCACAGATACGCAGTATTTT.